This T cell receptor (beta chain) appears in the sequencing data of a study of T cell responses to AZD1222 COVID-19 vaccine. Second doses that came at about 4 or about 12 weeks were put together. Remarks on this clone: Its antigen is undetermined.

TCRdb keeps only in-frame clones here, not all; method: immunoSEQ multiplex PCR. The sample lists around 160,000 clones, approximately 90% occurring once. This CDR3 region has 15 residues. V lost 5 bases to trimming and J lost 12 bases; unmatched junction nucleotides: 8. Germline CDR1 is LGHNA and CDR2 is YNFKEQ. General observations from the study: Only six individuals given AZD1222 were seropositive at baseline. Spike-specific TCR breadth and depth both grew after two AZD1222 doses. Reports say nearly half of spike-specific TCRs go after unmutated variant regions.

The starting material was peripheral blood, obtained 28 days after the second AZD1222 dose. This chain joins TRBV4-2 and TRBJ2-1, with 15 nucleotides matching TRBD2. The clonotype originates from an adult who received the AZD1222 COVID-19 vaccine. CDR3 residues: CASSAGTSGRFGQFF. For the CDR3, the DNA is TGTGCCAGCAGCGCCGGGACTAGCGGGAGGTTCGGGCAGTTCTTC.